This T cell receptor beta chain was identified during a study of cytomegalovirus exposure and HLA in healthy donors. Study conclusions and caveats: A list of more than 150 TCR beta chains associated with cytomegalovirus was given. Sequencing probably produced one cluster of sequence variants that were highly shared.

The PCR had 60 Vbeta and 13 Jbeta primers. Repertoires were generated with immunoSEQ multiplex PCR, while TCRdb's copy carries only in-frame clones and drops some. The sample comprises approximately 110,000 clones, around four fifths of which are singletons, and 4% to 5% rests with the top ten. A word on this clone: Its antigen is unidentified.

V was shortened by 4 bases and J by 7 bases, with 17 bases between the two germline ends. Looked up from germline, CDR1 is GTSNPN and CDR2 is SVGIG (reference sequence). This CDR3 contains 14 residues. The sample taken for sequencing was PBMCs. The chain recombines TRBV30 with TRBJ2-1; tentatively, D is TRBD2 (6 bases). This sequence originates from a woman aged 40 to 49 in good health and CMV-seronegative. The CDR3 coding sequence is TGTGCCTGGATTTCCGCGGCGGGATCAAATGAGCAGTTCTTC. This gives the protein CAWISAAGSNEQFF.